A selection of T cell receptor beta chains follows, all from one sample in a study of early T cells in non-severe SARS-CoV-2 infection. From the 5' RACE reads, TCRdb called clonotypes with MiXCR, one entry per CDR3 protein. The sample holds about 63,000 distinct CDR3 sequences, approximately 13% seen once. The sequenced sample was whole blood. These receptors were obtained from an adult who was a healthcare worker with PCR-confirmed SARS-CoV-2 infection or an uninfected control (not recorded which). Each CDR3 is given with its conserved first and last residue. The D gene is left open where the match is weak. Not every row has a clone size; where given, it reads once, few, many or a size class.

many | TRBJ1-1 | TRBV19 | NA | CASSVGHLNTEAFF | TGTGCCAGTAGTGTGGGACACCTGAACACTGAAGCTTTCTTT
many | TRBJ1-3 | TRBV13 | NA | CASSLRSSGNTIYF | TGTGCCAGCAGTCTGCGGAGCTCTGGAAACACCATATATTTT
many | TRBJ2-6 | TRBV3-2 | NA | CASSQECLSGANVLTF | TGTGCCAGCAGCCAAGAGTGCTTATCTGGGGCCAACGTCCTGACTTTC
many | TRBJ2-3 | TRBV13 | TRBD1 | CASSPGQGLEDTQYF | TGTGCCAGCAGCCCGGGACAGGGGTTAGAAGATACGCAGTATTTT
many | TRBJ2-7 | TRBV20-1 | NA | CSAGGGLYEQYF | TGCAGTGCTGGGGGGGGGCTATACGAGCAGTACTTC
many | TRBJ2-7 | TRBV11-2 | NA | CASSLPQGGKSSYEQYF | TGTGCCAGCAGCTTACCACAAGGGGGGAAAAGCTCCTACGAGCAGTACTTC
many | TRBJ2-7 | TRBV27 | NA | CASSLESGSSYEQYF | TGTGCCAGCAGTTTAGAGTCCGGGAGCTCCTACGAGCAGTACTTC
NA | TRBJ2-6 | TRBV4-1 | TRBD1 | CASTGGQGVSGANVLTF | TGCGCCAGCACCGGGGGACAGGGCGTCTCTGGGGCCAACGTCCTGACTTTC
many | TRBJ1-1 | TRBV11-2 | TRBD1 | CASSPTGTSEAFF | TGTGCCAGCAGCCCGACAGGGACGTCTGAAGCTTTCTTT
many | TRBJ2-1 | TRBV20-1 | NA | CSARELERNNEQFF | TGCAGTGCTAGGGAACTCGAAAGGAACAATGAGCAGTTCTTC
NA | TRBJ1-1 | TRBV5-5 | NA | CASSLVPGVFATEAFF | TGTGCCAGCAGCTTGGTACCAGGGGTCTTCGCCACTGAAGCTTTCTTT
many | TRBJ2-5 | TRBV7-2 | NA | CASSLELVKTQYF | TGTGCCAGCAGCTTAGAACTTGTAAAGACCCAGTACTTC
many | TRBJ2-7 | TRBV5-8 | NA | CASSFGESSYEQYF | TGTGCCAGCAGCTTTGGGGAGAGCTCCTACGAGCAGTACTTC
few | TRBJ1-2 | TRBV10-2 | TRBD1 | CASRVTGGAHGYTF | TGCGCCAGCAGGGTCACAGGGGGCGCGCATGGCTACACCTTC
many | TRBJ1-1 | TRBV3-1 | NA | CASSPGGGVGTEAFF | TGTGCCAGCAGCCCCGGGGGAGGGGTCGGAACTGAAGCTTTCTTT
NA | TRBJ2-1 | TRBV7-3 | TRBD1 | CASSLVGTGGRGNEQFF | TGTGCCAGCAGCTTAGTCGGGACAGGGGGCAGGGGGAATGAGCAGTTCTTC
many | TRBJ1-2 | TRBV12-3/TRBV12-4 | TRBD1 | CASSTTGAGYTF | TGTGCCAGCAGTACGACAGGGGCCGGCTACACCTTC
many | TRBJ2-7 | TRBV9 | NA | CASSVDGQSSYEQYF | TGTGCCAGCAGCGTAGATGGACAGAGCTCCTACGAGCAGTACTTC
many | TRBJ2-3 | TRBV7-2 | NA | CASSPADTQYF | TGTGCCAGCAGCCCGGCAGATACGCAGTATTTT
many | TRBJ2-1 | TRBV12-3/TRBV12-4 | TRBD2 | CASQPSGGALEQFF | TGTGCCAGCCAACCTAGCGGGGGGGCCCTTGAGCAGTTCTTC
NA | TRBJ2-7 | TRBV20-1 | NA | CSANKYSSYEQYF | TGCAGTGCGAATAAGTACAGCTCCTACGAGCAGTACTTC
many | TRBJ1-3 | TRBV15 | NA | CATSRDWLGGLDTIYF | TGTGCCACCAGCAGAGATTGGCTGGGAGGGCTTGACACCATATATTTT
NA | TRBJ1-6 | TRBV5-5 | TRBD1 | CASSSGTGTNSPLHF | TGTGCCAGCAGCTCCGGGACAGGAACAAATTCACCCCTCCACTTT
NA | TRBJ2-5 | TRBV7-2 | TRBD1 | CASSLGQLETQYF | TGTGCCAGCAGCCTGGGACAGCTAGAGACCCAGTACTTC
many | TRBJ1-2 | TRBV24-1 | NA | CATSERGFYGYTF | TGTGCCACCAGTGAGCGGGGTTTCTATGGCTACACCTTC
many | TRBJ2-3 | TRBV7-9 | TRBD2 | CASSPGTSGYSTDTQYF | TGTGCCAGCAGCCCAGGGACTAGCGGTTATAGCACAGATACGCAGTATTTT
many | TRBJ2-7 | TRBV29-1 | NA | CSVEINSSYEQYF | TGCAGCGTAGAGATTAACAGCTCCTACGAGCAGTACTTC
many | TRBJ2-6 | TRBV28 | TRBD2 | CASSLGREGSSGANVLTF | TGTGCCAGCAGTTTGGGAAGGGAGGGGTCCTCTGGGGCCAACGTCCTGACTTTC
many | TRBJ1-1 | TRBV6-5 | NA | CASSPTGTLTREAFF | TGTGCCAGCAGTCCTACCGGGACCCTGACCAGGGAAGCTTTCTTT
NA | TRBJ2-3 | TRBV5-1 | TRBD2 | CASSYLAGGIDTQYF | TGCGCCAGCAGCTATCTAGCGGGGGGAATAGATACGCAGTATTTT
many | TRBJ2-1 | TRBV4-1 | TRBD2 | CASSPGLAGGPTYNEQFF | TGCGCCAGCAGCCCCGGACTAGCGGGGGGGCCTACCTACAATGAGCAGTTCTTC
many | TRBJ1-1 | TRBV5-5 | NA | CASIRDTPNTEAFF | TGTGCCAGCATCAGGGACACTCCGAACACTGAAGCTTTCTTT
few | TRBJ2-7 | TRBV5-1 | NA | CASSLGNYEQYF | TGCGCCAGCAGCTTGGGAAACTACGAGCAGTACTTC
many | TRBJ2-2 | TRBV28 | NA | CASSLQGSGELFF | TGTGCCAGCAGTTTACAGGGCTCCGGGGAGCTGTTTTTT
few | TRBJ2-5 | TRBV7-9 | NA | CASSSTAQSGQETQYF | TGTGCCAGCAGCTCCACGGCCCAAAGCGGCCAAGAGACCCAGTACTTC
many | TRBJ2-3 | TRBV23-1 | TRBD2 | CASSQSRGTDTQYF | TGCGCCAGCAGTCAATCGCGGGGGACAGATACGCAGTATTTT
many | TRBJ2-7 | TRBV7-9 | NA | CASSLGSGPSYEQYF | TGTGCCAGCAGCTTAGGCTCGGGGCCCTCCTACGAGCAGTACTTC
many | TRBJ2-3 | TRBV20-1 | TRBD2 | CSAISGGAMTDTQYF | TGCAGTGCTATTAGCGGGGGGGCCATGACAGATACGCAGTATTTT
NA | TRBJ1-2 | TRBV5-4 | NA | CASSLPGAYYGYTF | TGTGCCAGCAGCTTGCCAGGGGCTTACTATGGCTACACCTTC
few | TRBJ2-2 | TRBV18 | TRBD2 | CASSPSSGNTGELFF | TGTGCCAGCTCACCATCTAGCGGGAACACCGGGGAGCTGTTTTTT
many | TRBJ1-2 | TRBV4-2 | NA | CASSQDLNREDYGYTF | TGTGCCAGCAGCCAAGATTTGAACAGGGAAGACTATGGCTACACCTTC
NA | TRBJ2-7 | TRBV10-3 | TRBD1 | CAISGDRNYEQYF | TGTGCCATCAGTGGGGACAGGAACTACGAGCAGTACTTC
few | TRBJ2-5 | TRBV20-1 | TRBD2 | CSASWSRLAGDLYQETQYF | TGCAGTGCTAGTTGGAGCCGCCTAGCGGGGGATTTGTACCAAGAGACCCAGTACTTC
NA | TRBJ1-1 | TRBV6-6 | NA | CATGTGMNTEAFF | TGTGCCACGGGGACGGGGATGAACACTGAAGCTTTCTTT
few | TRBJ2-2 | TRBV5-1 | TRBD1 | CASSPGQGLNTGELFF | TGCGCCAGCAGCCCTGGACAGGGGCTGAACACCGGGGAGCTGTTTTTT
many | TRBJ2-1 | TRBV12-3/TRBV12-4 | TRBD2 | CATQSGLALYNEQFF | TGTGCCACCCAATCGGGACTAGCTCTATACAATGAGCAGTTCTTC
few | TRBJ2-3 | TRBV11-2 | NA | CASSLDAGATQYF | TGTGCCAGCAGCTTAGACGCCGGTGCCACGCAGTATTTT
NA | TRBJ1-5 | TRBV7-8 | NA | CASSLDGYSNQPQHF | TGTGCCAGCAGCTTGGACGGTTATAGCAATCAGCCCCAGCATTTT
NA | TRBJ1-6 | TRBV7-2 | NA | CASSFRAYNSPLHF | TGTGCCAGCAGCTTCAGGGCCTATAATTCACCCCTCCACTTT
many | TRBJ1-2 | TRBV18 | TRBD1 | CASSPGTGADYGYTF | TGTGCCAGCTCACCTGGGACAGGGGCCGACTATGGCTACACCTTC
many | TRBJ1-5 | TRBV12-3/TRBV12-4 | NA | CASRQQGREPQHF | TGTGCCAGCAGGCAACAGGGTAGGGAGCCCCAGCATTTT
few | TRBJ2-3 | TRBV5-4 | NA | CASREGNTDTQYF | TGTGCCAGCAGGGAGGGCAACACAGATACGCAGTATTTT
NA | TRBJ2-5 | TRBV12-3/TRBV12-4 | NA | CASSFLGEQETQYF | TGTGCCAGCAGTTTTCTGGGGGAACAAGAGACCCAGTACTTC
few | TRBJ2-3 | TRBV7-2 | TRBD2 | CASSQSGGFTDTQYF | TGTGCCAGCAGCCAAAGCGGGGGGTTCACAGATACGCAGTATTTT